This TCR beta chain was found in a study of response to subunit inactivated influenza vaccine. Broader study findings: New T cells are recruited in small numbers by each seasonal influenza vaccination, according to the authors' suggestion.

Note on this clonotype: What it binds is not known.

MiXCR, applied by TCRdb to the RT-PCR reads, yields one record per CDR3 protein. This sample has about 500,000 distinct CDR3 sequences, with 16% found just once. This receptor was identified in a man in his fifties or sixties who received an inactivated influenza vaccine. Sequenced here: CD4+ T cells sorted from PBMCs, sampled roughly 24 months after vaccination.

CDR3 residues: CASSQTWEQYF. DNA of the CDR3: TGTGCCAGCAGCCAAACTTGGGAGCAGTACTTC. The chain joins TRBV7-2 to TRBJ2-7; no clear D. The germline gives CDR1 SGHTA, CDR2 FQGNSA. The germline V and J ends were trimmed by 5 bases and 7 bases, with 9 bases remaining between them. CDR3 length: 11 amino acids.